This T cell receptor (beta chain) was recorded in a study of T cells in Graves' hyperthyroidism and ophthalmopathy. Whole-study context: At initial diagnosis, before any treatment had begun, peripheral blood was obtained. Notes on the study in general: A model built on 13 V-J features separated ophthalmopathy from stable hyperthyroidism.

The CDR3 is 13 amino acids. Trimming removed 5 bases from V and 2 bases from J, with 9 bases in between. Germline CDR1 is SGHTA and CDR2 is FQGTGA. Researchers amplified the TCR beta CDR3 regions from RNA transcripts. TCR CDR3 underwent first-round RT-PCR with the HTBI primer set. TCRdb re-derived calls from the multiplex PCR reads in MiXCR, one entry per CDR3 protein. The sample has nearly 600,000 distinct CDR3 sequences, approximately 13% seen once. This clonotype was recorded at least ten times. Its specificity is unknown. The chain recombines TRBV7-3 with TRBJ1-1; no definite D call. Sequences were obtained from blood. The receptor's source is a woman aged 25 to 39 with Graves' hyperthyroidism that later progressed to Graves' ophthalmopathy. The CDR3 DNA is TGTGCCAGCAGCGTATCTCGAAACACTGAAGCTTTCTTT. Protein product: CASSVSRNTEAFF. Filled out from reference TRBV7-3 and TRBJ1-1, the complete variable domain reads GAGVSQTPSNKVTEKGKYVELRCDPISGHTALYWYRQSLGQGPEFLIYFQGTGAADDSGLPNDRFFAVRPEGSVSTLKIQRTERGDSAVYLCASSVSRNTEAFFGQGTRLTVV.